This T cell receptor (beta chain) was found in a study of blood T cell repertoires in COVID-19 (dated by TCRdb to the early 2020s). At the level of the whole study: The collaborator samples originated in the United States, Italy and Spain and spanned the acute and convalescent phases of COVID-19. The material from the prospective study consisted of cDNA or gDNA derived from T cells, B-cell-depleted T cells, or PBMCs. Deeply sampled blood TCRbeta repertoires from subjects exposed to, actively infected with, or recovered from COVID-19 were included in the dataset. The repertoires were released in a freely available public database meant as a resource for research on the immune response to SARS-CoV-2. Samples came from the ongoing ImmuneRACE study (first 160 participants) plus 1,254 subjects from 6 global collaborators. A de-identified subject ID, COVID-19 status, age in years and sex were almost always included in the sample metadata. Where available, HLA class I and class II types were obtained from metadata supplied by the sample provider rather than from assay-based typing. What the research found in general, with its limitations: How much clinical and demographic metadata was included differed by source and by participant, and the metadata was provided uncurated.

Enrolling through a virtual design, the prospective study's participants ranged in age from roughly 18 to 100 years and lived across about two dozen United States geographic areas. To assign participants to cohorts, the prospective study relied on clinical history that participants themselves reported in a screening survey and a study questionnaire. In the prospective study, whole blood, serum and a nasopharyngeal or oropharyngeal swab were collected from each participant by mobile phlebotomists. Participants in the prospective study had the option to provide additional blood draws and questionnaires over a 2-month period. Before DNA extraction, blood samples from the prospective study were shipped at room temperature or frozen. This clone appeared a single time. What this receptor recognizes is not known. Qualities for individual bases were not recorded, and no much larger clone is one base off.

Reading from cysteine to phenylalanine, the CDR3 counts 15 amino acids. The DNA shown is the 45-base CDR3, in frame from base 1. V loses 0 bases, J loses 3 bases, and the germline ends lie 12 bases apart. In the germline V gene, CDR1 corresponds to SGHRS and CDR2 to YFSETQ. TCRbeta CDR3 regions were amplified from genomic DNA by means of the immunoSEQ Assay, a bias-controlled multiplex PCR. The study's processing was this. The number of nucleated cells in each sample was estimated from the amplification of reference gene primers within the assay. To quantify the absolute abundance of each unique TCRbeta CDR3 rearrangement, sequence reads were collapsed and filtered. For each sample, productive Simpson clonality was calculated as the square root of Simpson's diversity index over productive rearrangements. TCRdb obtained this table from immuneACCESS and retained in-frame rearrangements with V and J assigned. These tables miss some clones; where compared with another copy, unresolved V genes account for less than half of the shortfall, and the remainder is unexplained. The DNA was the basis for D and trimming; V, J and clone size are from that table. The sample contains some 200,000 clones, 86% of them found a single time. The ten largest clones take up 3% to 4.5% of the sample.

This sequence was found in a woman in her forties with acute COVID-19. The specimen sequenced was PBMCs or T cells enriched from blood (not recorded which). Recombination joined TRBV5-1 with TRBJ1-2; TRBD1 is a possible D gene, resting on 6 matching bases. In nucleotides, the sequence is TGCGCCAGCAGCTTGGGAGGACAGTGGGACTATGGCTACACCTTC. This yields the protein CASSLGGQWDYGYTF.